This T cell receptor (beta chain) was recovered during a study of cytomegalovirus exposure and HLA in healthy donors. Amplification used 60 Vbeta primers and 13 Jbeta primers. Here immunoSEQ multiplex PCR was the method, and the copy in TCRdb shows in-frame clones only, minus some. Of about 120,000 clones in the sample, roughly 80% are singletons; the top ten hold around 28%. V was clipped by 8 bases and J by 4 bases, with 14 bases between them. The germline CDR1 and CDR2 sequences are LNHDA and SQIVND (reference sequence). This CDR3 spans 14 amino acids. The sample holds one count of this clone. V gene TRBV19 combines with J gene TRBJ2-2, with D maybe TRBD1 (8 bases). This clonotype was sampled from a man aged 55 to 70 in good health and CMV-seropositive. The sequencing sample was made of PBMCs. CDR3 region: CASGNRGGTGELFF. The DNA of the CDR3 is TGTGCCAGTGGTAACAGGGGGGGCACCGGGGAGCTGTTTTTT.